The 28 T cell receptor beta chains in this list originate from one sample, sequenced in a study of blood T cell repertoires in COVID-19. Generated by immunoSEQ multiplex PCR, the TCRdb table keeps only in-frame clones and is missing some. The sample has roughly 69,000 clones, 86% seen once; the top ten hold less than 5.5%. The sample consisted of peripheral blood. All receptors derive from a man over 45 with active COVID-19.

The CDR3 loop reads CASSQKGAGELFF. The CDR3 DNA follows: TGTGCCAGCAGCCAAAAGGGGGCCGGGGAGCTGTTTTTT. The chain carries TRBV12-3 or TRBV12-4 and TRBJ2-2; D is possibly TRBD1 (6 bases). Trimming took 6 bases from V and 6 from J, leaving 11 bases between them. This CDR3 is built from 13 residues.

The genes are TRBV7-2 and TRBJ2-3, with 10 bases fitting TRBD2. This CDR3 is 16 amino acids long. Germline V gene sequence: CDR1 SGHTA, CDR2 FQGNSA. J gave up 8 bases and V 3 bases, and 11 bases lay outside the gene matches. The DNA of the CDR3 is TGTGCCAGCAGCTTCATAGCGGGGGGAGCCATGGGTACGCAGTATTTT. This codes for CASSFIAGGAMGTQYF.

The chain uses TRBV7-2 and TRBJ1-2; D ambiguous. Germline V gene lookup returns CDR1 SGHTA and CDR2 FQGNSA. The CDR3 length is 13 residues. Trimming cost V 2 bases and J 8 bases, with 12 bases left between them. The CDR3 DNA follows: TGTGCCAGCAGCTTACCCCCAAGCCGCGGCTACACCTTC. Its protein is CASSLPPSRGYTF.

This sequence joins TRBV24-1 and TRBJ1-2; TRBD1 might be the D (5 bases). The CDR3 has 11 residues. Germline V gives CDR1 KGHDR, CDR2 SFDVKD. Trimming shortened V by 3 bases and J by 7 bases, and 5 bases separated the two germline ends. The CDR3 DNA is TGTGCCACCAGTGATAGGGGTGGCTACACCTTC. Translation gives CATSDRGGYTF.

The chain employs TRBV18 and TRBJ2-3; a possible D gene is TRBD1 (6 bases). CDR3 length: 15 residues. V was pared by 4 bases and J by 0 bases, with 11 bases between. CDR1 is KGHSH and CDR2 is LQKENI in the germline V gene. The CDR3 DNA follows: TGTGCCAGCTCACGAGGACAGAGAAGCACAGATACGCAGTATTTT. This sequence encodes CASSRGQRSTDTQYF.

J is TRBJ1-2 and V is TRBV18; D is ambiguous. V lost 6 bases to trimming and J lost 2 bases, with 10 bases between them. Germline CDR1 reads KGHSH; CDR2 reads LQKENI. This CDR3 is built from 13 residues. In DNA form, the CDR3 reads TGTGCCAGCTCTCCGGGTGGGAACTATGGCTACACCTTC. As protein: CASSPGGNYGYTF.

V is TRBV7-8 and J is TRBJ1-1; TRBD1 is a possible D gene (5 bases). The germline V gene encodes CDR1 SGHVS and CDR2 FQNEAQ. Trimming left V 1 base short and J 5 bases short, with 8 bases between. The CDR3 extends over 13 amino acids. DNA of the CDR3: TGTGCCAGCAGCTTAGACAGGAATACTGAAGCTTTCTTT. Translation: CASSLDRNTEAFF.

The CDR3 sequence: CASRTSGGSPNEQFF. CDR3 DNA: TGTGCCAGCAGAACTAGCGGGGGATCCCCCAATGAGCAGTTCTTC. The chain couples TRBV13 to TRBJ2-1; TRBD2 agrees at 11 bases. The CDR3 contains 15 residues. CDR1 is PRHDT, CDR2 FYEKMQ, per germline (reference sequence). The J segment lost 6 bases and the V segment lost 6 bases, leaving 7 bases of the junction unmatched.

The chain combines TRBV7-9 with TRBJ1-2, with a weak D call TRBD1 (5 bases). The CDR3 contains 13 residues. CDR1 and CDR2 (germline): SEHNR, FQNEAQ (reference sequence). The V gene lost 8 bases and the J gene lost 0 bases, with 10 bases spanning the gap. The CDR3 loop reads CASGGTANYGYTF. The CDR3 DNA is TGTGCCAGCGGGGGGACGGCTAACTATGGCTACACCTTC. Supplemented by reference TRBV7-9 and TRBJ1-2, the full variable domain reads DTGVSQNPRHKITKRGQNVTFRCDPISEHNRLYWYRQTLGQGPEFLTYFQNEAQLEKSRLLSDRFSAERPKGSFSTLEIQRTEQGDSAMYLCASGGTANYGYTFGSGTRLTVV.

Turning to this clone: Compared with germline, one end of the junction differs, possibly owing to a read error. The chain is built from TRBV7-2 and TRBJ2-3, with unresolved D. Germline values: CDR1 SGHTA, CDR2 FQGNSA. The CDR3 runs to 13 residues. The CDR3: CASSPTADSIMDF. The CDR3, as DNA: TGTGCCAGCAGCCCGACTGCAGATAGTATAATGGATTTT.

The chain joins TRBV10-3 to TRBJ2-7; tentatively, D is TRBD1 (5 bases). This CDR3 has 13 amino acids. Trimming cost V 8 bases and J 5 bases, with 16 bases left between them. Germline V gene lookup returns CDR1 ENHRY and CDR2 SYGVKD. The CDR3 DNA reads TGTGCCATCTCGGCAGGGCTCGAGGACGAGCAGTACTTC. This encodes CAISAGLEDEQYF.

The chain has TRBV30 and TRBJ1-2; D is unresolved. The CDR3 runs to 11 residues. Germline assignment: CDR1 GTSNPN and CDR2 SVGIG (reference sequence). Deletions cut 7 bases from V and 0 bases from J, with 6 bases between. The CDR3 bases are TGTGCCTCCGAGTCTAACTATGGCTACACCTTC. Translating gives CASESNYGYTF.

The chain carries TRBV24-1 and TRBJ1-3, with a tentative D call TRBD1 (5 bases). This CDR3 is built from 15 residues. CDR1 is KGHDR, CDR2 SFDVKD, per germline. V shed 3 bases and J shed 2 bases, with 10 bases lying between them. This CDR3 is CATSDGRGAGNTIYF. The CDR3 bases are TGTGCCACCAGTGATGGGAGGGGTGCTGGAAACACCATATATTTT.

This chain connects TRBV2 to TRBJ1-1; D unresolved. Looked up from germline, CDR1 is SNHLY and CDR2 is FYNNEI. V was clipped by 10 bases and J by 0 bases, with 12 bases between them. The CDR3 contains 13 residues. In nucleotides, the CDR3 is TGTGCCACTTCTCAGGCCCTGAACACTGAAGCTTTCTTT. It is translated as CATSQALNTEAFF.

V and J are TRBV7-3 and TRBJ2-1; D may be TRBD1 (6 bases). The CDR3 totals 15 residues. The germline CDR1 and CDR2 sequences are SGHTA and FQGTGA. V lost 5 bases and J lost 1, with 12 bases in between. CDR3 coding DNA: TGTGCCAGCAGCCCCCAAGGGGGTTCCTACAATGAGCAGTTCTTC. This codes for CASSPQGGSYNEQFF.

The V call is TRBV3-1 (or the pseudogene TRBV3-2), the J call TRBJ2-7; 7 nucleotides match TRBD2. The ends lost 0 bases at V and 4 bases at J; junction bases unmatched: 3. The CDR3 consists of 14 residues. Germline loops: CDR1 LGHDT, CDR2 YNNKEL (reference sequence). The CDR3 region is CASSQDGGRYEQYF. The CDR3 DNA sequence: TGTGCCAGCAGCCAAGACGGGGGGAGGTACGAGCAGTACTTC.

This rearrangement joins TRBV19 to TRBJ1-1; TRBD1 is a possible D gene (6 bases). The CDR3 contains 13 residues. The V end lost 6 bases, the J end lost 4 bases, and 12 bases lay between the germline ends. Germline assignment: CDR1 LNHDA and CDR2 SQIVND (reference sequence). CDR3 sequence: CASSSTGSTEAFF. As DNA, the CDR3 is TGTGCCAGTAGCTCTACAGGGAGCACTGAAGCTTTCTTT.

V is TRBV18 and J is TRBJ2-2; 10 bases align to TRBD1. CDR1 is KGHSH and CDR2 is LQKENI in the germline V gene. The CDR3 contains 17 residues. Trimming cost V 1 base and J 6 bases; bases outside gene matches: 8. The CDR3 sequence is CASSPLTGGGLSGELFF. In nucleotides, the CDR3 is TGTGCCAGCTCACCACTGACAGGGGGCGGTCTGTCCGGGGAGCTGTTTTTT.

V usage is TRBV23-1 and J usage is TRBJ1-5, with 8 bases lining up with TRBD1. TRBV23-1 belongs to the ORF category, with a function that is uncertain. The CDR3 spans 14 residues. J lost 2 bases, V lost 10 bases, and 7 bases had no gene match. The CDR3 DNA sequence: TGCGCCACCCCATGGACAGGGCGCAATCAGCCCCAGCATTTT. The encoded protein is CATPWTGRNQPQHF.

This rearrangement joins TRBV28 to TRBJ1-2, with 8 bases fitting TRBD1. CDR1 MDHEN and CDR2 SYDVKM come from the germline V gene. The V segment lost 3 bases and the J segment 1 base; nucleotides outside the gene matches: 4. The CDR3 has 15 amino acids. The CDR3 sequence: CASSFRGRGNYGYTF. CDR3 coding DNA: TGTGCCAGCAGTTTCAGGGGGCGGGGTAACTATGGCTACACCTTC.

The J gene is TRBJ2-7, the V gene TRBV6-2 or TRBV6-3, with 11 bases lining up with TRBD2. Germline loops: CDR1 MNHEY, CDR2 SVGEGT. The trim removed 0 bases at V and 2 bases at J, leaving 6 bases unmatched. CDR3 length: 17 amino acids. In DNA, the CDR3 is TGTGCCAGCAGTTACTCGATACTTAGCGGGGGGGCCTACGAGCAGTACTTC. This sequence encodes CASSYSILSGGAYEQYF.

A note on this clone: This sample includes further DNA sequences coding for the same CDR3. DNA for the CDR3: TGTGCCATCAGTGAGAGTAGACAGGGCAATCAGCCCCAGCATTTT. Its translation is CAISESRQGNQPQHF. The V call is TRBV10-3, the J call TRBJ1-5, with a tentative D call TRBD1 (6 bases). V dropped 2 bases and J dropped 2 bases, with 10 bases sitting between them. Per the germline V gene, CDR1 is ENHRY and CDR2 is SYGVKD. The CDR3 has 15 residues.

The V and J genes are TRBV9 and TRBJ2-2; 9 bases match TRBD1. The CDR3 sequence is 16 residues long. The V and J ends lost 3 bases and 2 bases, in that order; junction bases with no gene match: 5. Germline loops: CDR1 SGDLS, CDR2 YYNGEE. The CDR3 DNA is TGTGCCAGCAGCGAAACGGACAGGGGAAACACCGGGGAGCTGTTTTTT. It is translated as CASSETDRGNTGELFF.

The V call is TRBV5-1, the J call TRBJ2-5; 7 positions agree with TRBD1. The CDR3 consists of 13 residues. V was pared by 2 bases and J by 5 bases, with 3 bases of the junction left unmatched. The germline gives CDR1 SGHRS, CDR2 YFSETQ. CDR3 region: CASSFDRAETQYF. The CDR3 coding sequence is TGCGCCAGCAGCTTCGACAGGGCGGAGACCCAGTACTTC.

In DNA, the CDR3 is TGTGCCAGCAGCTTATCCGGACAGGGGGGCAATGAGCAGTTCTTC. Translation gives CASSLSGQGGNEQFF. The chain combines TRBV13 with TRBJ2-1; 10 bases align to TRBD1. Germline lookup yields CDR1 PRHDT and CDR2 FYEKMQ (reference sequence). The CDR3 is made up of 15 amino acids. The trim removed 2 bases at V and 6 bases at J, leaving 4 bases unmatched.

The CDR3 coding sequence is TGTGCCAGCAGTTACCGGGCCGAGTCCCGGGGTGAGCAGTTCTTC. Translation: CASSYRAESRGEQFF. V usage is TRBV6-6 and J usage is TRBJ2-1; D is perhaps TRBD2 (5 bases). The CDR3 spans 15 residues. Germline V CDR1 and CDR2: MNHNY, SVGAGI (reference sequence). V was pared by 2 bases and J by 9 bases, with 17 bases between.

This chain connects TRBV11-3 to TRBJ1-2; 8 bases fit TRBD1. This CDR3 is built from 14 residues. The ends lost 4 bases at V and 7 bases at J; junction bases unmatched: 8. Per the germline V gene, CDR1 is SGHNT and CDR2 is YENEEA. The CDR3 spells CASSSPGQDRGYTF. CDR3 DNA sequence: TGTGCCAGCAGCTCACCGGGACAGGATCGTGGCTACACCTTC.

CDR3 coding DNA: TGTGCCAGCAGCTGGACAGGGTATAATTCACCCCTCCACTTT. It codes for CASSWTGYNSPLHF. The chain joins TRBV3-1 (or the pseudogene TRBV3-2) to TRBJ1-6; 8 nucleotides agree with TRBD1. The germline V gene encodes CDR1 LGHDT and CDR2 YNNKEL (reference sequence). CDR3 length equals 14 residues. V was clipped by 5 bases and J by 4 bases; unmatched bases: 1.